These T cell receptor beta chains were read from a single sample in a study of T-cell memory formation after mild COVID-19. MiXCR was run by TCRdb on the 5' RACE reads, yielding one entry per CDR3 protein. The profile shows approximately 260,000 distinct CDR3 sequences, around 15% of them singletons. Specimen: PBMCs or a T cell subset sorted from them (not recorded which). The source is a man younger than 35 who had mild COVID-19 (a few samples of this study predate the infection). Cell type and time point are not known. Each CDR3 is given with its conserved first and last residue. The D gene is left open where the match is weak. The size entry is marked missing in some rows and otherwise reads once, few, many or a size class.

TRBV7-9	-	TRBJ2-1	-	16	CASNPPPRGPGNEQFF	TGTGCCAGCAACCCACCCCCGAGGGGTCCGGGGAATGAGCAGTTCTTC
TRBV4-1	-	TRBJ1-4	few	13	CASSRILGEKLFF	TGCGCCAGCAGCCGGATCCTTGGGGAAAAACTGTTTTTT
TRBV6-2/TRBV6-3	-	TRBJ2-7	many	12	CASSESSYEQYF	TGTGCCAGCAGTGAAAGTTCCTACGAGCAGTACTTC
TRBV12-3/TRBV12-4	-	TRBJ2-1	-	13	CASSLVRADEQFF	TGTGCCAGCAGTTTAGTCCGGGCGGATGAGCAGTTCTTC
TRBV12-3/TRBV12-4	TRBD2	TRBJ2-5	many	15	CASSLMSGGQETQYF	TGTGCCAGCAGTTTGATGAGCGGGGGCCAAGAGACCCAGTACTTC
TRBV20-1	-	TRBJ2-1	few	15	CSARPGTATYNEQFF	TGCAGTGCTAGACCCGGGACCGCTACCTACAATGAGCAGTTCTTC
TRBV28	TRBD1	TRBJ2-1	-	17	CASSPRGTGLRYNEQFF	TGTGCCAGCAGTCCCCGGGGGACAGGGTTACGCTACAATGAGCAGTTCTTC
TRBV6-6	-	TRBJ1-6	-	15	CASSYGDGNNSPLHF	TGTGCCAGCAGTTATGGGGACGGGAATAATTCACCCCTCCACTTT
TRBV12-3/TRBV12-4	-	TRBJ1-5	once	12	CASREENQPQHF	TGTGCCAGCAGGGAGGAGAATCAGCCCCAGCATTTT
TRBV12-3/TRBV12-4	TRBD1	TRBJ1-5	many	14	CASSRTGGNQPQHF	TGTGCCAGCAGTCGGACAGGGGGCAATCAGCCCCAGCATTTT
TRBV29-1	TRBD2	TRBJ2-5	few	15	CSVEAGRGRGETQYF	TGCAGCGTTGAAGCAGGGCGCGGGAGAGGAGAGACCCAGTACTTC
TRBV7-2	TRBD1	TRBJ1-5	many	15	CASSPDRERSQPQHF	TGTGCCAGCAGCCCGGACAGGGAGCGGAGTCAGCCCCAGCATTTT
TRBV6-6	TRBD1	TRBJ1-2	few	14	CASSFTGTDYGYTF	TGTGCCAGCAGTTTTACCGGGACAGACTATGGCTACACCTTC
TRBV6-1	-	TRBJ1-5	-	13	CASSEVVHQPQHF	TGTGCCAGCAGTGAAGTGGTCCATCAGCCCCAGCATTTT
TRBV6-1	-	TRBJ1-1	-	11	CAALLGAEAFF	TGTGCCGCCCTCTTGGGGGCTGAAGCTTTCTTT
TRBV7-9	-	TRBJ2-7	many	14	CASGRGAQPYEQYF	TGTGCCAGCGGTCGGGGGGCCCAGCCTTACGAGCAGTACTTC
TRBV6-5	-	TRBJ2-7	few	14	CANSNHRPSYEQYF	TGTGCCAACTCCAATCACAGGCCCTCCTACGAGCAGTACTTC
TRBV18	TRBD2	TRBJ2-1	-	16	CASSLPGGGAVNEQFF	TGTGCCAGCTCACTGCCTGGCGGGGGGGCTGTCAATGAGCAGTTCTTC
TRBV15	TRBD2	TRBJ2-3	-	15	CATSKTSGGFDTQYF	TGTGCCACCAGCAAGACTAGCGGGGGGTTCGATACGCAGTATTTT
TRBV2	TRBD1	TRBJ1-1	many	14	CASSDGQGNTEAFF	TGTGCCAGCAGTGATGGACAGGGGAACACTGAAGCTTTCTTT
TRBV4-3	-	TRBJ1-1	-	13	CASSRNENTEAFF	TGCGCCAGCAGCCGGAATGAGAACACTGAAGCTTTCTTT
TRBV29-1	-	TRBJ2-6	few	12	CSVGGGANVLTF	TGCAGCGTTGGTGGTGGGGCCAACGTCCTGACTTTC
TRBV7-9	TRBD1	TRBJ1-1	-	13	CASSTGTGYEAFF	TGTGCCAGCAGCACGGGGACAGGATATGAAGCTTTCTTT
TRBV4-1	-	TRBJ2-1	many	13	CASSPGSYNEQFF	TGCGCCAGCAGCCCGGGTAGCTACAATGAGCAGTTCTTC
TRBV7-9	-	TRBJ2-1	many	19	CASSPRDGTGASSYNEQFF	TGTGCCAGCAGCCCACGCGACGGTACGGGGGCCAGCTCCTACAATGAGCAGTTCTTC
TRBV27	TRBD1	TRBJ2-7	few	14	CASSLYRGPYEQYF	TGTGCCAGCAGTTTATACAGGGGACCCTACGAGCAGTACTTC
TRBV12-3/TRBV12-4	-	TRBJ2-3	-	15	CASSELGVRTDTQYF	TGTGCCAGCAGTGAATTGGGGGTACGCACAGATACGCAGTATTTT
TRBV21-1	-	TRBJ2-2	few	14	CASRSLEGAGELFF	TGTGCCAGCAGGTCCCTAGAGGGGGCCGGGGAGCTGTTTTTT
TRBV15	TRBD2	TRBJ2-5	-	15	CATSKLGGSRETQYF	TGTGCCACCAGCAAGCTCGGGGGGTCGCGGGAGACCCAGTACTTC
TRBV10-3	-	TRBJ1-2	-	13	CAISFSGTYGYTF	TGTGCCATCTCCTTTTCGGGGACCTATGGCTACACCTTC
TRBV11-2	-	TRBJ2-7	few	15	CASSLDPGPHYEQYF	TGTGCCAGCAGCTTAGATCCTGGGCCCCATTACGAGCAGTACTTC
TRBV12-3/TRBV12-4	-	TRBJ2-5	-	13	CASTQGGRETQYF	TGTGCCAGCACCCAAGGCGGGCGGGAGACCCAGTACTTC
TRBV27	TRBD1	TRBJ1-6	-	14	CASSVTGWDSPLHF	TGTGCCAGCAGTGTGACAGGGTGGGATTCACCCCTCCACTTT
TRBV6-2/TRBV6-3	-	TRBJ1-2	-	14	CASRSGTRANGYTF	TGTGCCAGCAGATCCGGGACAAGGGCTAATGGCTACACCTTC
TRBV28	-	TRBJ1-1	few	11	CASQRGTEAFF	TGTGCCAGCCAGAGGGGCACTGAAGCTTTCTTT
TRBV5-1	TRBD1	TRBJ1-6	-	18	CASRSATGGGGDSSPLHF	TGCGCCAGCAGATCCGCCACAGGGGGCGGCGGGGATAGTTCACCCCTCCACTTT
TRBV29-1	TRBD1	TRBJ2-1	few	14	CSGSGGSSYNEQFF	TGCAGCGGCTCAGGGGGCAGCTCCTACAATGAGCAGTTCTTC
TRBV5-4	TRBD1	TRBJ2-6	few	17	CASNWGQFLSGANVLTF	TGTGCCAGCAACTGGGGACAGTTTCTCTCTGGGGCCAACGTCCTGACTTTC
TRBV7-2	-	TRBJ1-3	few	15	CASSPPSRSGNTIYF	TGTGCCAGCAGCCCTCCCAGCCGCTCTGGAAACACCATATATTTT
TRBV5-1	TRBD1	TRBJ1-2	-	14	CASSGWTGGDGYTF	TGCGCCAGCAGCGGATGGACAGGGGGCGACGGCTACACCTTC
TRBV5-5	TRBD1	TRBJ1-5	few	19	CASSLRPGQGAVRDQPQHF	TGTGCCAGCAGCTTGAGACCAGGACAGGGGGCCGTACGGGATCAGCCCCAGCATTTT
TRBV4-1	-	TRBJ2-1	few	13	CASSQVQLNEQFF	TGCGCCAGCAGCCAAGTTCAATTGAATGAGCAGTTCTTC
TRBV15	TRBD1	TRBJ2-5	-	14	CATSRGTGLETQYF	TGTGCCACCAGCAGAGGGACAGGGTTAGAGACCCAGTACTTC
TRBV10-3	-	TRBJ2-5	few	16	CAISERQGRYYETQYF	TGTGCCATCAGTGAACGCCAGGGTCGCTACTACGAGACCCAGTACTTC
TRBV4-1	-	TRBJ2-2	-	16	CASSQFTGTNTGELFF	TGCGCCAGCAGCCAATTTACAGGGACGAACACCGGGGAGCTGTTTTTT
TRBV5-5	TRBD2	TRBJ2-3	few	15	CASSPGGGFTDTQYF	TGTGCCAGCAGCCCCGGGGGGGGTTTCACAGATACGCAGTATTTT
TRBV29-1	-	TRBJ1-6	-	12	CSVREVGSPLHF	TGCAGCGTTAGGGAGGTAGGGTCACCCCTCCACTTT
TRBV4-1	TRBD1	TRBJ2-7	-	14	CASSQGRGRYEQYF	TGCGCCAGCAGCCAAGGTAGGGGGCGGTACGAGCAGTACTTC
TRBV5-8	-	TRBJ2-5	-	14	CASSPGDTPSGQYF	TGTGCCAGCAGCCCGGGGGACACGCCGTCGGGACAGTACTTC
TRBV27	TRBD1	TRBJ1-2	few	14	CASSETGGRYGYTF	TGTGCCAGCAGCGAGACAGGGGGCAGGTATGGCTACACCTTC
TRBV12-3/TRBV12-4	TRBD1	TRBJ1-4	few	13	CASRQGANEKLFF	TGTGCCAGCAGACAGGGGGCTAATGAAAAACTGTTTTTT
TRBV7-9	-	TRBJ1-4	-	13	CASSRPPNEKLFF	TGTGCCAGCAGCCGCCCCCCTAATGAAAAACTGTTTTTT
TRBV11-2	-	TRBJ1-1	-	14	CASSSQGLRTEAFF	TGTGCCAGCAGCTCACAGGGTCTTAGAACTGAAGCTTTCTTT
TRBV7-9	-	TRBJ1-1	few	12	CASSFLGTEAFF	TGTGCCAGCAGCTTTTTAGGCACTGAAGCTTTCTTT
TRBV12-3/TRBV12-4	TRBD1	TRBJ2-7	-	14	CASSFVHRGYEQYF	TGTGCCAGCAGTTTTGTACACAGGGGGTACGAGCAGTACTTC
TRBV27	TRBD1	TRBJ1-1	few	14	CASSLSTGAPEAFF	TGTGCCAGCAGTTTATCCACAGGGGCTCCTGAAGCTTTCTTT
TRBV9	-	TRBJ2-1	-	15	CASSVRDLAGNEQFF	TGTGCCAGCAGCGTACGGGACCTAGCCGGCAATGAGCAGTTCTTC